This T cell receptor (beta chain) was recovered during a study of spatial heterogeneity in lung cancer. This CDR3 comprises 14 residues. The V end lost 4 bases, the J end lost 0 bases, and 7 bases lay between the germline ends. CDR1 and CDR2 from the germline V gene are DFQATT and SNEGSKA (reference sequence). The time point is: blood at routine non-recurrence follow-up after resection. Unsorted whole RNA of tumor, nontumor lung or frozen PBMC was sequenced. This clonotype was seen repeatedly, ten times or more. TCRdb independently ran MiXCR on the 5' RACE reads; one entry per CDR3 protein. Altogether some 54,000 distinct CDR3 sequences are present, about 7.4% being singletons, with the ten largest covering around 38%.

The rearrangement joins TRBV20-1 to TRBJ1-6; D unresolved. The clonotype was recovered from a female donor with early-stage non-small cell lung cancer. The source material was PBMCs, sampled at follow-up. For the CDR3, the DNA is TGCAGTGCTACTCAGAGCTCCTATAATTCACCCCTCCACTTT. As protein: CSATQSSYNSPLHF.